This T cell receptor beta chain was observed in a study of cytomegalovirus exposure and HLA in healthy donors. Germline V gene sequence: CDR1 MNHEY, CDR2 SMNVEV (reference sequence). The CDR3 covers 14 residues. V shed 6 bases, J shed 5 bases, and the junction held 6 bases outside the gene matches. This PCR relied on a set of 60 Vbeta primers and 13 Jbeta primers. Assay used: immunoSEQ multiplex PCR; TCRdb lists only in-frame clones, some missing. The data contain roughly 130,000 clones, about three quarters of them singletons. The rearrangement uses TRBV27 and TRBJ2-5; 10 nucleotides agree with TRBD1. The sequence was obtained from a middle-aged woman in good health and CMV-seronegative. Sequencing used PBMCs. CDR3 sequence (DNA): TGTGCCAGCAGCTGGGACAGGGGTGTGGAGACCCAGTACTTC. Its translation is CASSWDRGVETQYF.